This T cell receptor (beta chain) was captured in a study of shared clonotypes between healthy human individuals. This CDR3 contains 15 residues. CDR1 is MDHEN and CDR2 is SYDVKM in the germline V gene. The V gene lost 1 base and the J gene lost 0 bases, with 9 bases spanning the gap. The assay was immunoSEQ multiplex PCR, and TCRdb's table has in-frame clones only and misses some. This sample has about 2.3 million clones; 92% occur once, and the top ten carry 0.37%. This clone has just a few counts. What it binds is not known. The study's findings and limits: Estimated richness was generally greater in naive than memory subsets. An anticipated effect of sequencing depth on clonotype sharing among donors was recognized. Generation of non-shared clonotypes was less probable than generation of clonotypes shared by all four donors. Incomplete sequencing of sorted subsets was indicated by rarefaction despite large depth.

The sample comprised naive CD4+ T cells from PBMCs. Regarding subset: CD45RA+ positively selected. The rearrangement joins TRBV28 to TRBJ1-2; possibly TRBD1 for D (6 bases). This clonotype was sampled from a young man in good health. Some clones in this sample may be carry-over from other donors' samples. The CDR3 DNA reads as TGTGCCAGCAGTTTATCAGGGGAACCTAACTATGGCTACACCTTC. This codes for CASSLSGEPNYGYTF.